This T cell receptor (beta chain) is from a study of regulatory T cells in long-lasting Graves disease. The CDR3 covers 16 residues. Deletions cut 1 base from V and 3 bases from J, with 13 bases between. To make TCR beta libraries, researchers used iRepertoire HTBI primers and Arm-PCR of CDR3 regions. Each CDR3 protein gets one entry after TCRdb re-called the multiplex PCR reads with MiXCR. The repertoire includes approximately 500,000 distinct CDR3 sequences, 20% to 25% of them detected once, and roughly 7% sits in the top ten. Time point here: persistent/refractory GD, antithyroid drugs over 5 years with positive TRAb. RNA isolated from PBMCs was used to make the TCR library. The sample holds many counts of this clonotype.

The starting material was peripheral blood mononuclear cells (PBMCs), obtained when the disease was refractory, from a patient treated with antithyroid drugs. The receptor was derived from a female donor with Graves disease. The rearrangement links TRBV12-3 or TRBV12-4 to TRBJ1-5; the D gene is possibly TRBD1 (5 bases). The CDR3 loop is CASSLEAREANQPQHF. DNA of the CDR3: TGTGCCAGCAGTTTAGAGGCCAGGGAGGCCAATCAGCCCCAGCATTTT.